A selection of T cell receptor beta chains follows, all from one sample in a study of OX40 agonist ivuxolimab in advanced cancers. This table comes from immunoSEQ multiplex PCR, and its TCRdb copy is limited to in-frame clones, with some not included. Altogether roughly 20,000 clones are present, 86% being singletons, with the ten largest covering about 17%. Material: CD4+ or CD8+ T cells sorted from blood, obtained in a trial of the OX40 agonist ivuxolimab. These TCRs come from an adult with an advanced solid tumor such as melanoma, head and neck, liver or kidney cancer. CDR3s include the opening cysteine and the closing phenylalanine or tryptophan. D genes are given only for firm matches. Only part of the rows carry a size: once, few, many, or a class if the clone is expanded.

d_gene,j_gene,abundance,v_gene,CDR3nt,CDR3aa
NA,TRBJ2-7,few,TRBV5-1,TGCGCCAGCAGCTTAGCGGTAAGCTCCTACGAGCAGTACTTC,CASSLAVSSYEQYF
NA,TRBJ1-6,NA,TRBV27,TGTGCCAGCCGACCAGGGAACTCCTATAATTCACCCCTCCACTTT,CASRPGNSYNSPLHF
NA,TRBJ2-1,NA,TRBV20-1,TGCAGTGCTAGCCTAAATGAGCAGTTCTTC,CSASLNEQFF
NA,TRBJ1-1,NA,TRBV19,TGTGCCAGTAGCCAAAGGGCCTCAGGGATTGGAGACACTGAAGCTTTCTTT,CASSQRASGIGDTEAFF
NA,TRBJ2-5,NA,TRBV5-1,TGCGCCAGCAGCTCCGGGGGAGACCCTGGGGAGACCCAGTACTTC,CASSSGGDPGETQYF
NA,TRBJ1-2,NA,TRBV5-4,TGTGCCAGCAGCTCTAGAGGGGACTATGGCTACACCTTC,CASSSRGDYGYTF
TRBD1,TRBJ1-5,NA,TRBV25-1,TGTGCCAGCAGTGACACGACAGGGGTAGATCAGCCCCAGCATTTT,CASSDTTGVDQPQHF
NA,TRBJ1-1,NA,TRBV30,TGTGCCTTTAAACAGGTGGATCGGGACACTGAAGCTTTCTTT,CAFKQVDRDTEAFF
NA,TRBJ1-2,NA,TRBV7-9,TGTGCCAGCAGCCCCCCCCGCTATGGCTACACCTTC,CASSPPRYGYTF
NA,TRBJ1-1,NA,TRBV5-4,TGTGCCAGCAGCTTGGGCTTGAACACTGAAGCTTTCTTT,CASSLGLNTEAFF
NA,TRBJ1-1,medium-sized,TRBV19,TGTGCCAGTAGTATATTTGGGCTGACCACTGAAGCTTTCTTT,CASSIFGLTTEAFF
NA,TRBJ2-3,NA,TRBV5-1,TGCGCCAGCAGCTTGGCCGCAACCCGCACAGATACGCAGTATTTT,CASSLAATRTDTQYF
NA,TRBJ2-5,NA,TRBV4-3,TGCGCCAGCAGCCAAGATACGGGGACGAGCGATTCAAATCAAGAGACCCAGTACTTC,CASSQDTGTSDSNQETQYF
NA,TRBJ1-5,once,TRBV19,TGTGCCAGTAGTATAAAGGGAACGGGCAATCAGCCCCAGCATTTT,CASSIKGTGNQPQHF
NA,TRBJ2-1,once,TRBV5-6,TGTGCCAGCACCCGAGACAGTCCTGAGCAGTTCTTC,CASTRDSPEQFF
NA,TRBJ2-7,NA,TRBV7-6,TGTGCCAGCAGCTTAGGAACAGGCGGCGAGCAGTACTTC,CASSLGTGGEQYF
NA,TRBJ2-7,NA,TRBV6-6,TGTGCCAGCAGTTTGGTGTCGTACGAGCAGTACTTC,CASSLVSYEQYF
TRBD1,TRBJ2-7,large,TRBV19,TGTGCCAGCGAGCTGACAGGGGGCATCGGGGAGCAGTACTTC,CASELTGGIGEQYF
TRBD1,TRBJ2-6,NA,TRBV7-3,TGTGCCAGCAGCTTGACCGGGACAGGGACCCACTCTGGGGCCAACGTCCTGACTTTC,CASSLTGTGTHSGANVLTF
NA,TRBJ2-7,NA,TRBV29-1,TGCAGCAAGGGACAATTCGAGCAGTACTTC,CSKGQFEQYF
TRBD1,TRBJ2-1,NA,TRBV7-9,TGTGCCAGCAGCCCCGACGCCGGGACAGGGATATACAATGAGCAGTTCTTC,CASSPDAGTGIYNEQFF
NA,TRBJ1-5,NA,TRBV2,TGTGCCAGCGCTTACCAGGGTGACGACAATCAGCCCCAGCATTTT,CASAYQGDDNQPQHF
TRBD1,TRBJ2-7,NA,TRBV5-1,TGCGCCAGCAGCTTACAGGGGGGCATCTACGAGCAGTACTTC,CASSLQGGIYEQYF
NA,TRBJ2-6,NA,TRBV7-8,TGTGCCAGCAGCTTCAGCGGTAAAGGGTCTGGGGCCAACGTCCTGACTTTC,CASSFSGKGSGANVLTF
NA,TRBJ1-1,NA,TRBV2,TGTGCCAGCAATAGCAGGAATGAAGCTTTCTTT,CASNSRNEAFF
NA,TRBJ2-7,once,TRBV2,TGTGCCAGCATTCCAGGGATGGGGCCCTACGAGCAGTACTTC,CASIPGMGPYEQYF
NA,TRBJ2-5,NA,TRBV9,TGTGCCAGCAGCGTAGGTAGCGTTGGGGAGACCCAGTACTTC,CASSVGSVGETQYF
TRBD1,TRBJ1-5,NA,TRBV7-2,TGTGCCAGCAGTCCCGCGCCAGGGGGCGGCAATCAGCCCCAGCATTTT,CASSPAPGGGNQPQHF
TRBD1,TRBJ1-6,NA,TRBV6-1,TGTGCCAGCAGTGAATCGGGCAGGGGGCAATATTCACCCCTCCACTTT,CASSESGRGQYSPLHF
TRBD2,TRBJ2-7,NA,TRBV9,TGTGCCAGCAGCGACGGGGTACGGGAGCGGGAGGGCCTCGAGCAGTACTTC,CASSDGVREREGLEQYF
TRBD1,TRBJ2-1,NA,TRBV5-1,TGCGCCAGCAGCTTGCAGACAGGGACCTACAATGAGCAGTTCTTC,CASSLQTGTYNEQFF
NA,TRBJ2-7,NA,TRBV5-8,TGTGCCAGCAGCTTGTCTCCAGGGGCGTACGAGCAGTACTTC,CASSLSPGAYEQYF
NA,TRBJ2-1,NA,TRBV11-2,TGTGCCAGCAGCCTCCGGACGGGGGCCTCCTACAATGAGCAGTTCTTC,CASSLRTGASYNEQFF
TRBD2,TRBJ2-3,NA,TRBV7-9,TGTGCCAGCAGCCCCGGACTAGCGGGACAAACAGATACGCAGTATTTT,CASSPGLAGQTDTQYF
NA,TRBJ2-7,NA,TRBV7-2,TGTGCCAGCAGCTCATCAGGAGGCTACGAGCAGTACTTC,CASSSSGGYEQYF
TRBD1,TRBJ2-2,NA,TRBV6-4,TGTGCCAGCAGTCAACAGGGGGCTGACGGGGAGCTGTTTTTT,CASSQQGADGELFF
NA,TRBJ2-7,NA,TRBV5-1,TGCGCCAGCAGCTTGGCGCCAGGCTACGAGCAGTACTTC,CASSLAPGYEQYF
TRBD2,TRBJ2-7,few,TRBV4-3,TGCGCCAGCAGCCAAGCAACGGGGACTAGCGGGGTCGAGCAGTACTTC,CASSQATGTSGVEQYF
NA,TRBJ1-4,NA,TRBV7-9,TGTGCCAGCAGCTTACCATTTGGGGCAAATAATGAAAAACTGTTTTTT,CASSLPFGANNEKLFF
TRBD1,TRBJ2-5,NA,TRBV7-8,TGTGCCAGCAGCTTAAGGGACAGGGGAGAGACCCAGTACTTC,CASSLRDRGETQYF
TRBD2,TRBJ2-2,NA,TRBV5-1,TGCGCCAGCAGCTTGGCGGGACTAGCGGGAGTTGGCACCGGGGAGCTGTTTTTT,CASSLAGLAGVGTGELFF
TRBD2,TRBJ2-7,NA,TRBV11-2,TGTGCCAGCGCAACACTAGCGCGATCAACCTACGAGCAGTACTTC,CASATLARSTYEQYF
NA,TRBJ2-5,NA,TRBV27,TGTGCCAGCAGCTCGTCTGGGTGGGAGACCCAGTACTTC,CASSSSGWETQYF
TRBD2,TRBJ2-5,once,TRBV9,TGTGCCAGCAGCGTAGGTCTAGCGGGAGGGTCACAAGAGACCCAGTACTTC,CASSVGLAGGSQETQYF
NA,TRBJ2-3,NA,TRBV4-3,TGCGCCAGCAGCCAAGGGGGTGGGGACCTGGGCACAGATACGCAGTATTTT,CASSQGGGDLGTDTQYF
NA,TRBJ1-1,NA,TRBV9,TGTGCCAGCAGCCACAACCCAGGGTCGACGAACACTGAAGCTTTCTTT,CASSHNPGSTNTEAFF
NA,TRBJ1-6,NA,TRBV10-3,TGTGCCATCAGGGCCTGGGCGCAGACGGGTTCACCCCTCCACTTT,CAIRAWAQTGSPLHF